These T cell receptor beta chains were read from a single sample in a study of naive and memory T cell subsets. TCRdb passed the UMI-ligation and nested PCR reads through MiXCR, listing each CDR3 protein once. The data show roughly 140,000 distinct CDR3 sequences, approximately 15% seen once. The sequencing sample was made of naive CD4+ T cells from blood. The source of these receptors is a human donor in good health. CDR3s include the opening cysteine and the closing phenylalanine or tryptophan.

j_gene | v_gene | CDR3aa
TRBJ1-5 | TRBV7-2 | CASSLFTGIESQPQHF
TRBJ2-7 | TRBV29-1 | CSVEILQGATYEQYF
TRBJ2-7 | TRBV2 | CASSEGLAGSYFEQYF
TRBJ2-5 | TRBV14 | CASSRHGGAQYF
TRBJ2-7 | TRBV20-1 | CSAILAGSYEQYF
TRBJ2-2 | TRBV6-1 | CASSEMVGGTGELFF
TRBJ1-1 | TRBV12-3/TRBV12-4 | CASSPIQGLGAFF
TRBJ2-7 | TRBV2 | CASSRTGNLAYEQYF
TRBJ2-3 | TRBV7-9 | CASTPGDTQYF
TRBJ2-3 | TRBV7-9 | CASSFTIFPAGATINITDTQYF
TRBJ2-2 | TRBV7-9 | CASKPGGGTNTGELFF
TRBJ1-1 | TRBV3-1 | CASSNGPGGGTEAFF
TRBJ2-7 | TRBV3-1 | CASSRGDLAGVYVVQYF
TRBJ2-1 | TRBV4-2 | CASSPLTPYNEQFF
TRBJ2-5 | TRBV10-3 | CAIGGPSGQETQYF
TRBJ2-7 | TRBV30 | CAWSPLDRDYEQYF
TRBJ2-3 | TRBV29-1 | CSVDTGADTQYF
TRBJ1-2 | TRBV10-3 | CAISEGGDDGYTF
TRBJ1-5 | TRBV4-2 | CASSQDLSRDQPQHF
TRBJ1-1 | TRBV28 | CASSPPDRAGGTEAFF
TRBJ2-3 | TRBV5-1 | CASSITTGSGNPYF
TRBJ2-1 | TRBV18 | CASSPPGGTVYNEQFF
TRBJ2-1 | TRBV28 | CASSFRLGGYNEQFF
TRBJ2-7 | TRBV7-2 | CASSRDSASYEQYF
TRBJ2-7 | TRBV10-3 | CAINRGLAGGEQYF
TRBJ2-7 | TRBV5-1 | CASSFTSGRARSSYEQYF
TRBJ1-6 | TRBV6-1 | CASSEDWSSYNSPLHF
TRBJ1-5 | TRBV5-1 | CASSLGTGKGNQPQHF
TRBJ2-6 | TRBV28 | CASLTGANVLTF
TRBJ2-5 | TRBV5-1 | CASSLDGEQETQYF
TRBJ2-3 | TRBV7-2 | CASSLVRTEDTQYF
TRBJ1-4 | TRBV19 | CASSPIDGDEKLFF
TRBJ1-3 | TRBV12-3/TRBV12-4 | CASSLGIGRNTIYF
TRBJ2-1 | TRBV5-1 | CASSRTSGSGNEQFF
TRBJ2-7 | TRBV6-1 | CASSAPGLAGVEQYF
TRBJ2-5 | TRBV12-3/TRBV12-4 | CASSPGTTKETQYF
TRBJ2-3 | TRBV7-2 | CASSTSGSTDTQYF
TRBJ2-5 | TRBV5-5 | CASSWTGRGRVTQYF